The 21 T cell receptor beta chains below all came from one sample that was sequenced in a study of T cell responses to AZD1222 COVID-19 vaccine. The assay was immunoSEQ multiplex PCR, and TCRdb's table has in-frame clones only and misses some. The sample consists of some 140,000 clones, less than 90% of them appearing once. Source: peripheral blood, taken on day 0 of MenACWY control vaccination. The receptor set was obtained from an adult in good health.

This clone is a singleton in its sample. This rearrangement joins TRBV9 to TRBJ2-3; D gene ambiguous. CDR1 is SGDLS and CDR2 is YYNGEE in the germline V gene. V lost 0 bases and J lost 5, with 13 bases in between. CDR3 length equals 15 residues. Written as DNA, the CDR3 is TGTGCCAGCAGCGTAGGAGGTAGTGATATAGATACGCAGTATTTT. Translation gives CASSVGGSDIDTQYF.

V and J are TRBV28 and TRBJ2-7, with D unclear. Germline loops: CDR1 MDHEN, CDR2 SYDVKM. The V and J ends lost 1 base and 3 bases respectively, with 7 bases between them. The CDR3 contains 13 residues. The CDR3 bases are TGTGCCAGCAGTTTATCCCCATACTACGAGCAGTACGTC. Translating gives CASSLSPYYEQYV.

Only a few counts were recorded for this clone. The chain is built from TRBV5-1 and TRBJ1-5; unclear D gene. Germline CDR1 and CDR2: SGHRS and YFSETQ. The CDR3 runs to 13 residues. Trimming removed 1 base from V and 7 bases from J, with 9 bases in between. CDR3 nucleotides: TGCGCCAGCAGCTTGTTAGGGTCCCAGCCCCAGCATTTT. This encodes CASSLLGSQPQHF.

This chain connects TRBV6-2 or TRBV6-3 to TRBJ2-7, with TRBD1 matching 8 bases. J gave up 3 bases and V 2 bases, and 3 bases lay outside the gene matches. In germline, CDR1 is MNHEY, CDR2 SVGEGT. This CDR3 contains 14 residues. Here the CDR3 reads CASSYPGTGYEQYF. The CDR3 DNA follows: TGTGCCAGCAGTTACCCCGGGACAGGCTACGAGCAGTACTTC.

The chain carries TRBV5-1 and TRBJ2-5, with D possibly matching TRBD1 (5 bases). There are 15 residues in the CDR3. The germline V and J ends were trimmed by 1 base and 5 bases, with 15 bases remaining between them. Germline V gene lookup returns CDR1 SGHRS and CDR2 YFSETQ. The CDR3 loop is CASSLTRGSGETQYF. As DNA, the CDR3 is TGCGCCAGCAGCTTGACAAGGGGTTCCGGTGAGACCCAGTACTTC.

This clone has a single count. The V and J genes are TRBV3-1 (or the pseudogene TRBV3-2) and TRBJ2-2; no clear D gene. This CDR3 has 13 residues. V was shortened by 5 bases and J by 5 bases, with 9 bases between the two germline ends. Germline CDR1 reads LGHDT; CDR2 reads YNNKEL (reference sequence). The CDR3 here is CASSELRTGELFF. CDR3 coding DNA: TGTGCCAGCAGCGAATTAAGAACCGGGGAGCTGTTTTTT.

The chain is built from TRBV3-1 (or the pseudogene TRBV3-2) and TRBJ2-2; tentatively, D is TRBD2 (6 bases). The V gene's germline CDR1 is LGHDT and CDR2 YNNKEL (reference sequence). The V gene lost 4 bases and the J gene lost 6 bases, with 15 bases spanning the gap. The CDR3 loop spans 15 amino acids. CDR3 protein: CASSRGREKAGELFF. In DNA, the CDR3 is TGTGCCAGCAGCCGAGGACGGGAGAAGGCCGGGGAGCTGTTTTTT.

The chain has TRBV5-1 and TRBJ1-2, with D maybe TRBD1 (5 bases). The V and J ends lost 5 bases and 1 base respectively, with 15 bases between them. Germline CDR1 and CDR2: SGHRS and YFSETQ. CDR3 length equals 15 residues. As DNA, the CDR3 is TGCGCCAGCAGAGAGATCTGGGGCAGTAACTATGGCTACACCTTC. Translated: CASREIWGSNYGYTF.

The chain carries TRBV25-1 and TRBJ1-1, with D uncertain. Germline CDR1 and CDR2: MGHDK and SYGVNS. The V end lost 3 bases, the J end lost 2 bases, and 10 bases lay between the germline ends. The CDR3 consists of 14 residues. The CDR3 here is CASSDGSFNTEAFF. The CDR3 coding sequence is TGTGCCAGCAGTGATGGCAGTTTTAACACTGAAGCTTTCTTT.

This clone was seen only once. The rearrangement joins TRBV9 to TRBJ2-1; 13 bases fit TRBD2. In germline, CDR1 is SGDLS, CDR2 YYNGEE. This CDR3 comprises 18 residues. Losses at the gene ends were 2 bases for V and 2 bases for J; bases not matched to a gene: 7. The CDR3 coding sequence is TGTGCCAGCAGCGTCGAACTGACTAGCGGGAGGACCTACAATGAGCAGTTCTTC. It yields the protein CASSVELTSGRTYNEQFF.

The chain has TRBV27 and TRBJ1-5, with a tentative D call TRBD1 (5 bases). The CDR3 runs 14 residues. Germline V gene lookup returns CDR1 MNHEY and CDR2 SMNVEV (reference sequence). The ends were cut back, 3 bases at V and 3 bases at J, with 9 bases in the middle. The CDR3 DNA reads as TGTGCCAGCAGTTTTGCGGGACTCAATCAGCCCCAGCATTTT. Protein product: CASSFAGLNQPQHF.

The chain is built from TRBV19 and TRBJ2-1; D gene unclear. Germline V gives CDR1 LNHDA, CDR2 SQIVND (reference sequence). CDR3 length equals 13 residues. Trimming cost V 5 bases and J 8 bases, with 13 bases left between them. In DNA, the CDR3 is TGTGCCAGTAGTCCCAGGCCTGGGGATGAGCAGTTCTTC. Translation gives CASSPRPGDEQFF.

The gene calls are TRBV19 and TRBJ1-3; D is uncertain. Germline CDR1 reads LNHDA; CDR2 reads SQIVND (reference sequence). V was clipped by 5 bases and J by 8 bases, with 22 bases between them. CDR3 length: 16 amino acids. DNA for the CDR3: TGTGCCAGTAGTGACCGCACTTTATTTATTGGTGACACCATATATTTT. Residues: CASSDRTLFIGDTIYF.

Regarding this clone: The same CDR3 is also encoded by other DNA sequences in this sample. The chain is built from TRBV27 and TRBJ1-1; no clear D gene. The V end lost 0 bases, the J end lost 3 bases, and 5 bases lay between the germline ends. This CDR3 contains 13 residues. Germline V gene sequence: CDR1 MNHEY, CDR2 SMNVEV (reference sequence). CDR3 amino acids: CASSLSGDTEAFF. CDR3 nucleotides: TGTGCCAGCAGTTTATCGGGAGACACTGAAGCTTTCTTT.

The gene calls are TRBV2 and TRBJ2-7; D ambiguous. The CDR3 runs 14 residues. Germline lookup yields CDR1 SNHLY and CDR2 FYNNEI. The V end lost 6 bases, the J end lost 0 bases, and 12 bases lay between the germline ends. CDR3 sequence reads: CASSPFVLSYEQYF. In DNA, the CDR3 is TGTGCCAGCAGCCCCTTCGTGCTCTCCTACGAGCAGTACTTC.

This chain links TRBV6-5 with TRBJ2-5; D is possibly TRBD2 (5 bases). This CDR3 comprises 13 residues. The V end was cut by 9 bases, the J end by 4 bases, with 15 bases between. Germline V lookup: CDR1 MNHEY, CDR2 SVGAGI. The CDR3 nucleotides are TGTGCCAGTGCTTTACCGGGGAGAGAGACCCAGTACTTC. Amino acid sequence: CASALPGRETQYF.

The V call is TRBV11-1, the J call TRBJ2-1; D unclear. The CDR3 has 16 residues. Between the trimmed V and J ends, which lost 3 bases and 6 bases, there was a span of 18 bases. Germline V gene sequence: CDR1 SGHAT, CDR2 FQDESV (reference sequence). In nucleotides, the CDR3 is TGTGCCAGCAGCTTGAAGGACCCCGTCGTAGGCAATGAGCAGTTCTTC. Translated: CASSLKDPVVGNEQFF.

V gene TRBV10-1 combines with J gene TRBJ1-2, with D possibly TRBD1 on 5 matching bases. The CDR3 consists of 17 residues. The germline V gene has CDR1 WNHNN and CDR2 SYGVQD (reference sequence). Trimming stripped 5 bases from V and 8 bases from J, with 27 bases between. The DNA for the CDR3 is TGCGCCAGCAGTCCCCGTACCTCGGCGGGAGGGGTCGGGGGCTACACCTTC. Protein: CASSPRTSAGGVGGYTF.

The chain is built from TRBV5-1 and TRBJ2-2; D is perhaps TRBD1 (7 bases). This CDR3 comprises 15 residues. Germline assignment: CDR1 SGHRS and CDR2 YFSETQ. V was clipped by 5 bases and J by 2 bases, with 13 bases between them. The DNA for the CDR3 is TGCGCCAGCAGTCGGGGGACAGTAAACACCGGGGAGCTGTTTTTT. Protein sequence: CASSRGTVNTGELFF. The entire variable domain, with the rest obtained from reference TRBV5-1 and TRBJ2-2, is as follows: KAGVTQTPRYLIKTRGQQVTLSCSPISGHRSVSWYQQTPGQGLQFLFEYFSETQRNKGNFPGRFSGRQFSNSRSEMNVSTLELGDSALYLCASSRGTVNTGELFFGEGSRLTVL.

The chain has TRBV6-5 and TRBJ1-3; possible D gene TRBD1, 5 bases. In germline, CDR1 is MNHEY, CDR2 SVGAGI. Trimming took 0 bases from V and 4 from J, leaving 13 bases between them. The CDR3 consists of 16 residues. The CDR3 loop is CASSYSPTGTGNTIYF. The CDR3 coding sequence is TGTGCCAGCAGTTACTCGCCTACTGGGACGGGAAACACCATATATTTT.

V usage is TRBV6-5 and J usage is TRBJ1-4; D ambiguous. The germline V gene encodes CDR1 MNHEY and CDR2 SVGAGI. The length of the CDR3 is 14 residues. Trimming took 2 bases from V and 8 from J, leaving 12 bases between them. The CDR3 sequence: CASSYTIMGEKLFF. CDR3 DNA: TGTGCCAGCAGTTACACTATAATGGGGGAAAAACTGTTTTTT.